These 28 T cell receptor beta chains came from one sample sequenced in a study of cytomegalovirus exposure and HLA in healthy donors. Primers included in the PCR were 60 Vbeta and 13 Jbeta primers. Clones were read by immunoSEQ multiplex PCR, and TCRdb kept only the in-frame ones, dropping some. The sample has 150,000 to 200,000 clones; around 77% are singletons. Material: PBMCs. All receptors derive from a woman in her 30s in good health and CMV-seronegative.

The CDR3 sequence: CASSTGGRVGETQYF. In DNA form, the CDR3 reads TGTGCCAGCAGCACAGGGGGGAGGGTGGGAGAGACCCAGTACTTC. V and J are TRBV7-2 and TRBJ2-5, with D perhaps matching TRBD1 (8 bases). CDR1 and CDR2 from the germline V gene are SGHTA and FQGNSA. The germline V and J ends were trimmed by 5 bases and 4 bases, with 17 bases remaining between them. This CDR3 is built from 15 residues.

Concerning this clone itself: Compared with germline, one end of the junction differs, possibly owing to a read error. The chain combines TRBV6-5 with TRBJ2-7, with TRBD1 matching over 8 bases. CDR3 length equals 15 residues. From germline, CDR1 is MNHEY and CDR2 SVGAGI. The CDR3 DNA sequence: TGTGCCAGCAGACACCGGGACAGGTTTTCCTACGAGCAGCACTTC. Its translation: CASRHRDRFSYEQHF.

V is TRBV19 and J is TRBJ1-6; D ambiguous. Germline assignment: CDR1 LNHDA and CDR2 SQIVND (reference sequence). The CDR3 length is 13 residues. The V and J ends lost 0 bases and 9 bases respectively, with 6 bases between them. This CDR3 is CASSIEGSSPLHF. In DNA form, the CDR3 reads TGTGCCAGTAGTATAGAGGGCAGTTCACCCCTCCACTTT.

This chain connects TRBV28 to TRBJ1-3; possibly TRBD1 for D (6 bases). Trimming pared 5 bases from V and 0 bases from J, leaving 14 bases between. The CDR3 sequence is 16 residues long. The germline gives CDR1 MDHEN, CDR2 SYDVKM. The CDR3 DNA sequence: TGTGCCAGCAGTCGCTGGGACACTAGCTCTGGAAACACCATATATTTT. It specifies CASSRWDTSSGNTIYF.

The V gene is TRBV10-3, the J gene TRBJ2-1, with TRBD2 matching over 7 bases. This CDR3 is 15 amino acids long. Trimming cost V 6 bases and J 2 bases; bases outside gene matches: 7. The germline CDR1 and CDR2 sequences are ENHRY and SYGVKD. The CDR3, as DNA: TGTGCCATCAGAGGTGGCGGGGGACCCTACAATGAGCAGTTCTTC. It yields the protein CAIRGGGGPYNEQFF.

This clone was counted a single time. CDR3 amino acids: CASSGQDLTQETQYF. DNA for the CDR3: TGTGCCAGCAGCGGCCAGGATCTAACCCAAGAGACCCAGTACTTC. The chain employs TRBV9 and TRBJ2-5; no clear D. Between the trimmed V and J ends, which lost 3 bases and 1 base, there was a span of 13 bases. The CDR3 has 15 amino acids. Germline V lookup: CDR1 SGDLS, CDR2 YYNGEE.

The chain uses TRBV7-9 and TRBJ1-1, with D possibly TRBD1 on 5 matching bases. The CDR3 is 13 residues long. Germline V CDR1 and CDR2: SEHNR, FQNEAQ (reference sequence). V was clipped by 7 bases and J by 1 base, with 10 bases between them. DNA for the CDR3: TGTGCCAGCACCTTGGGGGGGAACACTGAAGCTTTCTTT. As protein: CASTLGGNTEAFF.

The CDR3 coding sequence is TGCGCCAGCAGCCGACAGGGGGCAAAGACCGGGGAGCTGTTTTTT. Translation: CASSRQGAKTGELFF. The chain uses TRBV5-1 and TRBJ2-2, with 10 bases that match TRBD1. In germline, CDR1 is SGHRS, CDR2 YFSETQ. The CDR3 totals 15 residues. V lost 4 bases, J lost 5 bases, and 5 bases stayed unmatched.

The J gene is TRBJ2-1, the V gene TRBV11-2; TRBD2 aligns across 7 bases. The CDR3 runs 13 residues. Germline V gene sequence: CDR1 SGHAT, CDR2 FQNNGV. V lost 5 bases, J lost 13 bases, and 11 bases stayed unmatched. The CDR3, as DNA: TGTGCCAGCAGCCCGATAGCGACTAGCCCTCAGTTCTTC. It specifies CASSPIATSPQFF.

The CDR3 spells CASSLAVGLAGVHYEQYF. CDR3 nucleotide sequence: TGTGCCAGCAGCTTGGCCGTGGGGCTAGCGGGAGTTCACTACGAGCAGTACTTC. The gene calls are TRBV5-6 and TRBJ2-7, with 10 bases lining up with TRBD2. The CDR3 extends over 18 amino acids. Per germline, CDR1 SGHDT and CDR2 YYEEEE. The ends lost 0 bases at V and 3 bases at J; junction bases unmatched: 12.

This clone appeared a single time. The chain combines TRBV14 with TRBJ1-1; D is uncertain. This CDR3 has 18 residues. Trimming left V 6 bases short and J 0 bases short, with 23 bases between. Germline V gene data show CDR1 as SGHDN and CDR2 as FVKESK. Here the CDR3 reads CASSQLRFSRSMNTEAFF. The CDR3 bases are TGTGCCAGCAGTCAATTGCGGTTTTCCCGCAGCATGAACACTGAAGCTTTCTTT.

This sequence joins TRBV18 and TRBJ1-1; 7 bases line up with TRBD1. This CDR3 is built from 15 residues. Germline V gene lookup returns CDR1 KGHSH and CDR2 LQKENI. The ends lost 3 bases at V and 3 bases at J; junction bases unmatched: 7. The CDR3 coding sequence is TGTGCCAGCTCACCTCAGGGGGTAGGGGACACTGAAGCTTTCTTT. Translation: CASSPQGVGDTEAFF.

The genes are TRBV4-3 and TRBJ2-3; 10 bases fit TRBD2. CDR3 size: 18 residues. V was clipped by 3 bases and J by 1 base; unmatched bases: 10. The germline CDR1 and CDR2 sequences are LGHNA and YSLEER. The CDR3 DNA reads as TGCGCCAGCAGCCACCGTCCGGGACTAGCGATACGCACAGATACGCAGTATTTT. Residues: CASSHRPGLAIRTDTQYF.

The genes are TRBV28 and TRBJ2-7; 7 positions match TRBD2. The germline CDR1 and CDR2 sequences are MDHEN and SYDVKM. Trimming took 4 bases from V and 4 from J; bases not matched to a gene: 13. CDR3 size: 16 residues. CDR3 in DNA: TGTGCCAGCAGTTCAACACAAGGACTAGTACTTTACGAGCAGTACTTC. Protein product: CASSSTQGLVLYEQYF.

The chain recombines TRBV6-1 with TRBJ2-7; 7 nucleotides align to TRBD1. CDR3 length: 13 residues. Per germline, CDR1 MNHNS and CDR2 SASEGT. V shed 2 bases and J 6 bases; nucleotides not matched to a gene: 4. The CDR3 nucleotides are TGTGCCAGCAGTGAATCCACAGGGGTCGAGCAGTACTTC. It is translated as CASSESTGVEQYF.

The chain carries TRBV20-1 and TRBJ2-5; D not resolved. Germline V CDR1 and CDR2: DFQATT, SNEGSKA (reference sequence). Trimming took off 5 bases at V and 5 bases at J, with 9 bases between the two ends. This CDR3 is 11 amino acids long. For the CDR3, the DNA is TGCAGTGCTCGCCCAGTTGAGACCCAGTACTTC. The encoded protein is CSARPVETQYF.

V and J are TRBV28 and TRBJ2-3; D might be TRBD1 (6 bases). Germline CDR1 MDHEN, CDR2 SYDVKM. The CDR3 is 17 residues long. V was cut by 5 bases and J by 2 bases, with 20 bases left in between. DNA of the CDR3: TGTGCCAGCAGTCTAGGACAGTTTGGGACAACCACAGATACGCAGTATTTT. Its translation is CASSLGQFGTTTDTQYF.

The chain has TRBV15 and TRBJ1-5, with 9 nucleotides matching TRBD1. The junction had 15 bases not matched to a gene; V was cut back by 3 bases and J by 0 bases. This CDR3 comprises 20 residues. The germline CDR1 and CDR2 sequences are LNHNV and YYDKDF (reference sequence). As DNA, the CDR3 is TGTGCCACCAGCAGCCGGACCTTTACCGGGACAGGGTATAGCAATCAGCCCCAGCATTTT. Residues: CATSSRTFTGTGYSNQPQHF.

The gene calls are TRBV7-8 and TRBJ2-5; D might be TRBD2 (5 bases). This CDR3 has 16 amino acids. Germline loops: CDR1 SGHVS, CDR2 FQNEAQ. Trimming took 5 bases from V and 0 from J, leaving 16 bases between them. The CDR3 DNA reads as TGTGCCAGCAGCCGAACCCCTCGGGGTAACCAAGAGACCCAGTACTTC. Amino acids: CASSRTPRGNQETQYF.

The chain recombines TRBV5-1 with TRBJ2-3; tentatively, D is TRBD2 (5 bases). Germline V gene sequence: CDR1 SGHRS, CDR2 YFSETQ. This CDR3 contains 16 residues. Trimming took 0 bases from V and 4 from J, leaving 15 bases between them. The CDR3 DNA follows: TGCGCCAGCAGCTTGGCCTTCGGTAGCGTGGCAGATACGCAGTATTTT. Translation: CASSLAFGSVADTQYF.

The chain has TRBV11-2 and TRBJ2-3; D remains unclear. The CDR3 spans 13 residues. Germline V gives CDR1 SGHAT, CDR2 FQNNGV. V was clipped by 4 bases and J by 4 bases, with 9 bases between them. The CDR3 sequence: CASSSPRADTQYF. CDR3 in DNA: TGTGCCAGCAGCTCCCCCCGTGCAGATACGCAGTATTTT.

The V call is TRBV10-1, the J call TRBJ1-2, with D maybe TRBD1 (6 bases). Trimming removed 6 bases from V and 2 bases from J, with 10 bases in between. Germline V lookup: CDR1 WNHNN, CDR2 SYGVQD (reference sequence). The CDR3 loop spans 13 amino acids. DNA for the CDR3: TGCGCCAGCAGCGAAGGACAGAACTATGGCTACACCTTC. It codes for CASSEGQNYGYTF.

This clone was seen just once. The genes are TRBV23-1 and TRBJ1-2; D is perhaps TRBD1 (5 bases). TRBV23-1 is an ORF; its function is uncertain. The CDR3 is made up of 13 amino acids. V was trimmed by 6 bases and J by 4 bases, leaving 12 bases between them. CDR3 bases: TGCGCCAGCAGCCAAGACAGCCTCTATGGCTACACCTTC. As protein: CASSQDSLYGYTF.

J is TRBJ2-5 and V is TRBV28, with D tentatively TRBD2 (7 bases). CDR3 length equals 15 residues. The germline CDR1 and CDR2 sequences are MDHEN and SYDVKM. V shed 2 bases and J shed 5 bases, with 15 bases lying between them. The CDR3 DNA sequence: TGTGCCAGCAGTTTACGGGGGGCCCCGTGGGAGACCCAGTACTTC. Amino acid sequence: CASSLRGAPWETQYF.

CDR3 coding DNA: TGCAGCGTTGAAGATCCGCCGGTACAGACGACAAATGAGCAGTTCTTC. This encodes CSVEDPPVQTTNEQFF. The chain is built from TRBV29-1 and TRBJ2-1; D call uncertain. The CDR3 length is 16 residues. V was clipped by 0 bases and J by 7 bases, with 19 bases between them. Germline V CDR1 and CDR2: SQVTM, ANQGSEA.

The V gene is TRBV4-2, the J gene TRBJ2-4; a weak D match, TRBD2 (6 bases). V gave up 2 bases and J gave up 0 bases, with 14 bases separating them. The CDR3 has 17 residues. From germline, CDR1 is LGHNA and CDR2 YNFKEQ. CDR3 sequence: CASSQPGGALAKNIQYF. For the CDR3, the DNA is TGTGCCAGCAGCCAACCGGGCGGGGCGCTAGCCAAAAACATTCAGTACTTC.

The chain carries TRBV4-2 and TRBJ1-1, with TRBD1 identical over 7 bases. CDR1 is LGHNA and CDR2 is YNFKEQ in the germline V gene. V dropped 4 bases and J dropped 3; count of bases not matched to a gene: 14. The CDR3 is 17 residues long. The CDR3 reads CASSPKGQALADTEAFF. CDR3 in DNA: TGTGCCAGCAGCCCAAAAGGACAGGCCCTTGCGGACACTGAAGCTTTCTTT.

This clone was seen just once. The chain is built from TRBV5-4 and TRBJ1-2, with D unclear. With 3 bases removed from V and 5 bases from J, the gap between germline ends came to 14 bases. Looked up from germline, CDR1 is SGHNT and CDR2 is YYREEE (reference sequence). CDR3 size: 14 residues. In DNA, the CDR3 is TGTGCCAGCAGCTCTGAGTCGAGGGTATATGGCTACACCTTC. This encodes CASSSESRVYGYTF.